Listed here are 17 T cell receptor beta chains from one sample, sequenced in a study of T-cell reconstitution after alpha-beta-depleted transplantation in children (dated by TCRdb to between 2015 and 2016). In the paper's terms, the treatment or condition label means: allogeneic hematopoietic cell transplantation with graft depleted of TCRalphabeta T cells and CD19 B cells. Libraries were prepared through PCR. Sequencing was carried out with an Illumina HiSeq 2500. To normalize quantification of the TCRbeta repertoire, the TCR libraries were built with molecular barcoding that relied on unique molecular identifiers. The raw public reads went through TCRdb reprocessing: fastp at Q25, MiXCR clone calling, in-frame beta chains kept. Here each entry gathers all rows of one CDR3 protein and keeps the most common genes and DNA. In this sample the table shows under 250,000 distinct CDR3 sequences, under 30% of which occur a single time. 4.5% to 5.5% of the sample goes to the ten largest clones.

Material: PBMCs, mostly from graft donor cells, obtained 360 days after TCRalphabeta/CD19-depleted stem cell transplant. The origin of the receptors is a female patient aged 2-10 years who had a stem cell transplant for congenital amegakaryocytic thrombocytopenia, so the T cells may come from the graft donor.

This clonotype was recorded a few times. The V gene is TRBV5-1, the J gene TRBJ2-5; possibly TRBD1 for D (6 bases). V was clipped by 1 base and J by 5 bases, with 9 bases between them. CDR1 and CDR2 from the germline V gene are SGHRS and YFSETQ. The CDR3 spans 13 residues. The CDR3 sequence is CASSLTGRETQYF. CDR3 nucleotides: TGCGCCAGCAGCTTGACAGGGCGGGAGACCCAGTACTTC.

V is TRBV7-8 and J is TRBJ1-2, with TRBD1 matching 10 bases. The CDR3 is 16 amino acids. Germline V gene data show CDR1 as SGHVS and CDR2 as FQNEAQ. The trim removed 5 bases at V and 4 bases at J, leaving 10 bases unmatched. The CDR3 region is CASSRSGTGDTYGYTF. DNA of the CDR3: TGTGCCAGCAGCAGATCCGGGACAGGGGATACCTATGGCTACACCTTC. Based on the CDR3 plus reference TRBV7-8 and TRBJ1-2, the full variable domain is GAGVSQSPRYKVAKRGQDVALRCDPISGHVSLFWYQQALGQGPEFLTYFQNEAQLDKSGLPSDRFFAERPEGSVSTLKIQRTQQEDSAVYLCASSRSGTGDTYGYTFGSGTRLTVV.

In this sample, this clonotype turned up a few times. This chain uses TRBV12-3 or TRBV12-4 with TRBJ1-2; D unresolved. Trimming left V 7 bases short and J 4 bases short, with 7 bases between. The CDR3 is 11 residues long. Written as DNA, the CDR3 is TGTGCCAGCACATCTTCCTATGGCTACACCTTC. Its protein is CASTSSYGYTF.

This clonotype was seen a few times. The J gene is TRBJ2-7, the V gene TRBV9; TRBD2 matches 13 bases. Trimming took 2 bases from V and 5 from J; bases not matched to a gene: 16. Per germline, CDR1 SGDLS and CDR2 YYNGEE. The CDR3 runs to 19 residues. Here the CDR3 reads CASSVDAMIGTSGTDEQYF. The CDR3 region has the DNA TGTGCCAGCAGCGTTGATGCGATGATTGGGACTAGCGGGACGGACGAGCAGTACTTC.

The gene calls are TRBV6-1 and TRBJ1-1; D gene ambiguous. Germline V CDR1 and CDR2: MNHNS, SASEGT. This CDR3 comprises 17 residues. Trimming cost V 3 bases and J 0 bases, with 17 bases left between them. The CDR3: CASSDQKKDWVNTEAFF. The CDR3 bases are TGTGCCAGCAGTGATCAGAAGAAGGATTGGGTGAACACTGAAGCTTTCTTT.

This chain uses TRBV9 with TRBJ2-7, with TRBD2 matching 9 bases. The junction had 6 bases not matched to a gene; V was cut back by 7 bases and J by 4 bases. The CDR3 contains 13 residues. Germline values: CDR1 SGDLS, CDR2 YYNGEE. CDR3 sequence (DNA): TGTGCCAGCGGGCGGGAGGGGTGGTACGAGCAGTACTTC. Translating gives CASGREGWYEQYF.

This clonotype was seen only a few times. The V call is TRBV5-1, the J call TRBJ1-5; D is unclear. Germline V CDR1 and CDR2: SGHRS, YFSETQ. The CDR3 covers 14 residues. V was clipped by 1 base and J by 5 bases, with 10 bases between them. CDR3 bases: TGCGCCAGCAGCTTGAGGGCCGGGGATCAGCCCCAGCATTTT. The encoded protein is CASSLRAGDQPQHF. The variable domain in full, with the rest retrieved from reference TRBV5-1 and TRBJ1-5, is KAGVTQTPRYLIKTRGQQVTLSCSPISGHRSVSWYQQTPGQGLQFLFEYFSETQRNKGNFPGRFSGRQFSNSRSEMNVSTLELGDSALYLCASSLRAGDQPQHFGDGTRLSIL.

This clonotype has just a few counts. This chain's CDR3 is CASSLGGVASNEQFF. CDR3 DNA sequence: TGTGCCAGCAGCTTGGGAGGGGTGGCTTCCAATGAGCAGTTCTTC. V is TRBV13 and J is TRBJ2-1; 7 nucleotides match TRBD2. This CDR3 comprises 15 residues. Germline V CDR1 and CDR2: PRHDT, FYEKMQ (reference sequence). Losses at the gene ends were 3 bases for V and 6 bases for J; bases not matched to a gene: 8.

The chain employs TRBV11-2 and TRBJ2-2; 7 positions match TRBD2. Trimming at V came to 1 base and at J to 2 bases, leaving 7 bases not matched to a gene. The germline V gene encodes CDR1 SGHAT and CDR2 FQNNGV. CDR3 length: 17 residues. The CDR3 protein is CASSLAGAGLNTGELFF. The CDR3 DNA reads TGTGCCAGCAGCTTAGCAGGAGCGGGATTAAACACCGGGGAGCTGTTTTTT.

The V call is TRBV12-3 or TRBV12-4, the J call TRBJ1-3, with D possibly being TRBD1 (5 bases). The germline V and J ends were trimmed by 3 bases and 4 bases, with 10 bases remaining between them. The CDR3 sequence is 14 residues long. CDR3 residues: CASSLGTGGNTIYF. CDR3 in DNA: TGTGCCAGCAGTTTGGGGACTGGGGGAAACACCATATATTTT.

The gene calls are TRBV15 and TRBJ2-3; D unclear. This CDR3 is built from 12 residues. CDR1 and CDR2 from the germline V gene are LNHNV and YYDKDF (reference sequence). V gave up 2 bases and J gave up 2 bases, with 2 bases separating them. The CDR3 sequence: CATSRLTDTQYF. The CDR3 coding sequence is TGTGCCACCAGCAGACTCACAGATACGCAGTATTTT. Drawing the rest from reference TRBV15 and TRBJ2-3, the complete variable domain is DAMVIQNPRYQVTQFGKPVTLSCSQTLNHNVMYWYQQKSSQAPKLLFHYYDKDFNNEADTPDNFQSRRPNTSFCFLDIRSPGLGDTAMYLCATSRLTDTQYFGPGTRLTVL.

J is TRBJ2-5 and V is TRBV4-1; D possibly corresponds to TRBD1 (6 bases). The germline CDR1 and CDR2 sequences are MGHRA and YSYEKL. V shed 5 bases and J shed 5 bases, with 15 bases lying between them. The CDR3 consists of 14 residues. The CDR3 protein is CASSSWGRRETQYF. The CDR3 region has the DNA TGCGCCAGCAGCTCTTGGGGGCGCAGGGAGACCCAGTACTTC.

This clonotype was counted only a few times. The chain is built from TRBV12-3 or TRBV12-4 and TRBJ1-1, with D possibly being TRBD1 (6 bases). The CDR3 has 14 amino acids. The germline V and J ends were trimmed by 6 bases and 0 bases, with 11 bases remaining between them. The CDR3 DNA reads TGTGCCAGCAGCCAGAGGGGGATGAACACTGAAGCTTTCTTT. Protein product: CASSQRGMNTEAFF.

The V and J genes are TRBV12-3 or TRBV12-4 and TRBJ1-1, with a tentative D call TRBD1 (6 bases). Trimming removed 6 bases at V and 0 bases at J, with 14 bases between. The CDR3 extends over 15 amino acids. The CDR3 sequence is CASRQGSPMNTEAFF. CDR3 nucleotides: TGTGCCAGCAGACAGGGATCGCCTATGAACACTGAAGCTTTCTTT.

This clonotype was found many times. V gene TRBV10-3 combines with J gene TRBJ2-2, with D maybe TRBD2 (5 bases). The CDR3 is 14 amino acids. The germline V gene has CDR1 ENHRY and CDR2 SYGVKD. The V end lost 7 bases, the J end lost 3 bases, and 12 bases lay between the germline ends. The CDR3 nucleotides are TGTGCCATCAAACTAGGATCGCACACCGGGGAGCTGTTTTTT. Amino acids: CAIKLGSHTGELFF.

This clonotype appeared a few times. This CDR3 is CASSHDKGSNQPQHF. CDR3 nucleotides: TGTGCCAGCAGCCATGATAAGGGGAGCAATCAGCCCCAGCATTTT. The chain links TRBV4-2 to TRBJ1-5; D may be TRBD1 (5 bases). CDR3 size: 15 residues. Germline V gene data show CDR1 as LGHNA and CDR2 as YNFKEQ. V lost 3 bases, J lost 1 base, and 10 bases lay in between.

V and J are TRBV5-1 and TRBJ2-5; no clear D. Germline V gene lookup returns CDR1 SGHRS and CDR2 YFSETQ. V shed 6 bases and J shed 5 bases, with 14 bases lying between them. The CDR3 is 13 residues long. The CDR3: CASIVGLVETQYF. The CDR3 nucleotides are TGCGCCAGCATCGTAGGTTTGGTGGAGACCCAGTACTTC.